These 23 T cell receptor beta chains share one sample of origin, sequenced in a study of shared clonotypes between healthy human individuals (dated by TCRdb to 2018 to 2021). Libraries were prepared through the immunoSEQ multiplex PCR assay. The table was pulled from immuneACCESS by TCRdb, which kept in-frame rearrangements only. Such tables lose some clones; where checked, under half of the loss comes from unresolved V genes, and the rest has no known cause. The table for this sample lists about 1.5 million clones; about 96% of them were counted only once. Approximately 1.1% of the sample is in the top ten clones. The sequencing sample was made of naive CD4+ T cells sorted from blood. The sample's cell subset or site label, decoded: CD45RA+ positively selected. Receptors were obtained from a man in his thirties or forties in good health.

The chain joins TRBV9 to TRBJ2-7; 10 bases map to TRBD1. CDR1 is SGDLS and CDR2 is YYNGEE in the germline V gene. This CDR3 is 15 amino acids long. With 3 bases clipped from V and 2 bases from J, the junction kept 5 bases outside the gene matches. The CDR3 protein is CASSGGGTGAYEQYF. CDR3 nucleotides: TGTGCCAGCAGCGGGGGTGGGACAGGGGCCTACGAGCAGTACTTC.

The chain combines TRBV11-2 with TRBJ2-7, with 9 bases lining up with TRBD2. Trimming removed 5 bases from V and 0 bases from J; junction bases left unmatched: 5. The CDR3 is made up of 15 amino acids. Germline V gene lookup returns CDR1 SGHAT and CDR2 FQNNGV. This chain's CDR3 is CASSIAGVASYEQYF. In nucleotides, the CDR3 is TGTGCCAGCAGCATAGCGGGAGTCGCCTCCTACGAGCAGTACTTC.

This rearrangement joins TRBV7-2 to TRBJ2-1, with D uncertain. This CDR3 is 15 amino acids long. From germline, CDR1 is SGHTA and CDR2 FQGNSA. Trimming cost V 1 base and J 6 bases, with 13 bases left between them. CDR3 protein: CASSLGAPTANEQFF. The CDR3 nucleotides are TGTGCCAGCAGCTTAGGGGCCCCCACGGCCAATGAGCAGTTCTTC.

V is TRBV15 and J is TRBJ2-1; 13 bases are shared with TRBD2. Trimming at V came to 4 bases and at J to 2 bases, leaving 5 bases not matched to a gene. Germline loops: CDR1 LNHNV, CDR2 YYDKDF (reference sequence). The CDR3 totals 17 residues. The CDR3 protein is CATSTWTSGGPYNEQFF. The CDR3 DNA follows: TGTGCCACCAGCACGTGGACTAGCGGGGGTCCCTACAATGAGCAGTTCTTC. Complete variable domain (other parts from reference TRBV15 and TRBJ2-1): DAMVIQNPRYQVTQFGKPVTLSCSQTLNHNVMYWYQQKSSQAPKLLFHYYDKDFNNEADTPDNFQSRRPNTSFCFLDIRSPGLGDTAMYLCATSTWTSGGPYNEQFFGPGTRLTVL.

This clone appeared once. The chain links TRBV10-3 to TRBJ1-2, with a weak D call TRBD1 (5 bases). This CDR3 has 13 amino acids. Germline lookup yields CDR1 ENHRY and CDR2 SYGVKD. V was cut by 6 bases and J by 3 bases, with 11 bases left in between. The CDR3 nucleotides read TGTGCCATCAGGGGACCCGGAGACTATGGCTACACCTTC. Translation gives CAIRGPGDYGYTF.

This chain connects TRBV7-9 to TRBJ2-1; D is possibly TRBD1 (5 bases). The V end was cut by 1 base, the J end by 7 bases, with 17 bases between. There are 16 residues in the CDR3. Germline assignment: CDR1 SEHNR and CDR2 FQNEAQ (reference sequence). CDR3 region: CASSLGRERRTNEQFF. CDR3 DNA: TGTGCCAGCAGCTTAGGCAGGGAAAGGCGAACAAATGAGCAGTTCTTC.

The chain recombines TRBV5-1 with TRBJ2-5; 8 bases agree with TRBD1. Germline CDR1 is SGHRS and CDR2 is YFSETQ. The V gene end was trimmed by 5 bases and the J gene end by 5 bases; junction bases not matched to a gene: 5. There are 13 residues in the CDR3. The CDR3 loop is CASRQGAEETQYF. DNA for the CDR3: TGCGCCAGCAGGCAGGGGGCGGAGGAGACCCAGTACTTC.

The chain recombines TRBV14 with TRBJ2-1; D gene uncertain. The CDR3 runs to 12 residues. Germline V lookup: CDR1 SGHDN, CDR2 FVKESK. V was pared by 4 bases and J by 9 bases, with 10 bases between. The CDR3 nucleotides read TGTGCCAGCAGCCCCCGTGCGAGTGAGCAGTTCTTC. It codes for CASSPRASEQFF.

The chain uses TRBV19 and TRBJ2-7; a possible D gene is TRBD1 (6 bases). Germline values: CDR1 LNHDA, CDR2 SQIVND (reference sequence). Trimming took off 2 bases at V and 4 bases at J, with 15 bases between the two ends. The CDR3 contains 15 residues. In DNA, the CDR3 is TGTGCCAGTAGTATAAATCAACAGGGATCTTACGAGCAGTACTTC. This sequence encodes CASSINQQGSYEQYF.

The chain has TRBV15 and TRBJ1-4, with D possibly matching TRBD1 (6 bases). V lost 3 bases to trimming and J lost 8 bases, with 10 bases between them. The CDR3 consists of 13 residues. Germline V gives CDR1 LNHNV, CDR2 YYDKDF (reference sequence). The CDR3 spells CATSSSDSEKLFF. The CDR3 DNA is TGTGCCACCAGCAGTTCGGACAGCGAAAAACTGTTTTTT.

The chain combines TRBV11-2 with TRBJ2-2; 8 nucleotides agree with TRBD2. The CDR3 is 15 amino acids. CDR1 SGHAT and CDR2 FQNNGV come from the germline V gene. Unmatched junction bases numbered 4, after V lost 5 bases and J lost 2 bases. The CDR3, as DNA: TGTGCCAGCAGCCCCGGGACTAGAAACACCGGGGAGCTGTTTTTT. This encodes CASSPGTRNTGELFF.

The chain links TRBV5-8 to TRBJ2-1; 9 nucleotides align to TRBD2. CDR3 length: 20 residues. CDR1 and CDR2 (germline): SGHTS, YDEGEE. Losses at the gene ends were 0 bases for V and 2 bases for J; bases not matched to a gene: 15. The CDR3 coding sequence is TGTGCCAGCAGCTTGGCATGGTCGGGACTAGCCTTACGTACCTACAATGAGCAGTTCTTC. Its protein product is CASSLAWSGLALRTYNEQFF. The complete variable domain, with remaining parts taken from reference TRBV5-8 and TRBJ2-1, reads EAGVTQSPTHLIKTRGQQATLRCSPISGHTSVYWYQQALGLGLQFLLWYDEGEERNRGNFPPRFSGRQFPNYSSELNVNALELEDSALYLCASSLAWSGLALRTYNEQFFGPGTRLTVL.

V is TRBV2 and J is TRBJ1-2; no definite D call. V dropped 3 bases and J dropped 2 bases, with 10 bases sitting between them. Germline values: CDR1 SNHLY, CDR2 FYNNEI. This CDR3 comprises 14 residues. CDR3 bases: TGTGCCAGCAGTGAGCACCAGCACAACTATGGCTACACCTTC. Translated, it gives CASSEHQHNYGYTF.

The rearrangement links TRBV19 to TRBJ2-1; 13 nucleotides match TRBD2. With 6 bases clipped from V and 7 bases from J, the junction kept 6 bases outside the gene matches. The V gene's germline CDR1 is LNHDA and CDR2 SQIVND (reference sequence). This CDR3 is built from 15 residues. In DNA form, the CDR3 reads TGTGCCAGTAGCTGGACTAGCGGGAGCCGGAATGAGCAGTTCTTC. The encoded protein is CASSWTSGSRNEQFF.

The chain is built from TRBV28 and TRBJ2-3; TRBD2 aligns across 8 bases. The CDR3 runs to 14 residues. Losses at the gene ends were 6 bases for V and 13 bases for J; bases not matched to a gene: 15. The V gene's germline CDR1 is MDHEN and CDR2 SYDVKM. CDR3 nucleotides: TGTGCCAGCAGAACTATAGCGGGGCCGTCCGAGGAGTATTTT. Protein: CASRTIAGPSEEYF.

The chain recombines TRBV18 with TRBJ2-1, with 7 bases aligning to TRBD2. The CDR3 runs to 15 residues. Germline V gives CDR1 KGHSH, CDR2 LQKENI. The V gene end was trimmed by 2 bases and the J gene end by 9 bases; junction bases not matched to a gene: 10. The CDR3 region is CASSPRAGVLGEQFF. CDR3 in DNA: TGTGCCAGCTCACCAAGGGCGGGAGTCTTGGGTGAGCAGTTCTTC.

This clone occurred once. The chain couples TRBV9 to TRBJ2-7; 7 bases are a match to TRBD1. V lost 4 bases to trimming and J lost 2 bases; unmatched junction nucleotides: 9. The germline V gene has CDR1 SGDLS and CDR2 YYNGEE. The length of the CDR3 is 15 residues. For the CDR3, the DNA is TGTGCCAGCAGCCCTCGGACAGGTCGGGCCTACGAGCAGTACTTC. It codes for CASSPRTGRAYEQYF.

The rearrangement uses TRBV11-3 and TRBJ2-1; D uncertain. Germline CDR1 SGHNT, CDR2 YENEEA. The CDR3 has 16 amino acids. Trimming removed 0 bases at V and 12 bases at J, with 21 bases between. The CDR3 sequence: CASSLDLGFTTGSQFF. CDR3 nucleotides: TGTGCCAGCAGCTTAGATTTGGGCTTTACTACCGGGTCGCAGTTCTTC.

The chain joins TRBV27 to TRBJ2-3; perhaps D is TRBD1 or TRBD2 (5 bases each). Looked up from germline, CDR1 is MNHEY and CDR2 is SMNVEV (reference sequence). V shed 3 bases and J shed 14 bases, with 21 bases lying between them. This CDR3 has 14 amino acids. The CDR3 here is CASSLVGEPRRRYF. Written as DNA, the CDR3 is TGTGCCAGCAGTTTGGTGGGGGAGCCACGTCGAAGGTATTTT.

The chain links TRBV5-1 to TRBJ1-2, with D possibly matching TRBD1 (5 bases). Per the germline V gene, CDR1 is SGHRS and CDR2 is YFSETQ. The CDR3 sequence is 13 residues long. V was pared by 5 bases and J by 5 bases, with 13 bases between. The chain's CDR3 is CASSPGLGYGYTF. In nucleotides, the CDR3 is TGCGCCAGCAGTCCGGGGCTCGGGTATGGCTACACCTTC. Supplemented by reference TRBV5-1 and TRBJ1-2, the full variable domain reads KAGVTQTPRYLIKTRGQQVTLSCSPISGHRSVSWYQQTPGQGLQFLFEYFSETQRNKGNFPGRFSGRQFSNSRSEMNVSTLELGDSALYLCASSPGLGYGYTFGSGTRLTVV.

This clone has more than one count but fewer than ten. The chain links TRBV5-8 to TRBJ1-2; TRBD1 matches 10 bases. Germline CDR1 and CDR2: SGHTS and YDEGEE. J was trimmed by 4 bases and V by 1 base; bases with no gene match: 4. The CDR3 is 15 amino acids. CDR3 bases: TGTGCCAGCAGCTTGCGGGACAGGGGCCCCTATGGCTACACCTTC. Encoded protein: CASSLRDRGPYGYTF.

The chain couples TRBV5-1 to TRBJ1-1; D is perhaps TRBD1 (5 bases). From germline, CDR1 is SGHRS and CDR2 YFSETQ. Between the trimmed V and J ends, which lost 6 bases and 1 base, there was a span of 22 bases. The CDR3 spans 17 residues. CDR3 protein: CASTPGLGGVPNTEAFF. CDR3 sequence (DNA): TGCGCCAGCACCCCGGGGCTGGGAGGTGTACCGAACACTGAAGCTTTCTTT.

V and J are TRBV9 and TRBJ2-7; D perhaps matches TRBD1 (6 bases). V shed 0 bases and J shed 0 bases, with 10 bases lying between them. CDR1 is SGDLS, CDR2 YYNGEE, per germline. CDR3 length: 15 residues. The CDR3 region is CASSVEVDSSYEQYF. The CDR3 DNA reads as TGTGCCAGCAGCGTAGAGGTGGACAGCTCCTACGAGCAGTACTTC.